This T cell receptor (beta chain) was identified in a study of T cell responses to AZD1222 COVID-19 vaccine. The data were produced by immunoSEQ multiplex PCR, yet TCRdb's version contains in-frame clones alone and is incomplete. The sample has about 120,000 clones, approximately 92% seen once. CDR3 length: 16 residues. Trimming cost V 3 bases and J 0 bases, with 15 bases left between them. Germline lookup yields CDR1 MDHEN and CDR2 SYDVKM. The source is an adult who received the AZD1222 COVID-19 vaccine. The source was peripheral blood, collected 28 days after the second AZD1222 dose. J is TRBJ2-7 and V is TRBV28, with D hard to call. The CDR3 is CASSFSLGPSSYEQYF. The CDR3 DNA reads as TGTGCCAGCAGTTTTTCTCTGGGTCCGAGCTCCTACGAGCAGTACTTC.